The sequence of this T cell receptor beta chain was determined in a study of T cell responses to AZD1222 COVID-19 vaccine. From germline, CDR1 is KGHSH and CDR2 LQKENI. J was trimmed by 6 bases and V by 5 bases; bases with no gene match: 9. CDR3 length: 15 residues. As to this clone: The target antigen is unknown.

The assay was immunoSEQ multiplex PCR, and TCRdb's table has in-frame clones only and misses some. The sample contains 150,000 or so clones, around nine tenths of which appear only once. Study results and caveats: CD4 TCRs covered the whole spike, strongest at regions 160-218 and 743-854. Spike-specific TCRs gained breadth and depth after people received two AZD1222 doses. Females outnumbered males among donors, who were mostly white British; clonal diversity was possibly underestimated. Nearly half of spike-specific TCRs reportedly go after variant regions that carry no mutations.

This specimen consisted of peripheral blood, obtained after recovery from COVID-19. This sequence originates from an adult who had recovered from COVID-19. J is TRBJ2-5 and V is TRBV18; TRBD1 matches at 10 bases. This chain's CDR3 is CASSRWTGGMQTQYF. The DNA of the CDR3 is TGTGCCAGCTCAAGGTGGACAGGGGGAATGCAGACCCAGTACTTC. Supplemented by reference TRBV18 and TRBJ2-5, the full variable domain reads NAGVMQNPRHLVRRRGQEARLRCSPMKGHSHVYWYRQLPEEGLKFMVYLQKENIIDESGMPKERFSAEFPKEGPSILRIQQVVRGDSAAYFCASSRWTGGMQTQYFGPGTRLLVL.